This T cell receptor beta chain was captured in a study of blood T cell repertoires in COVID-19. The authors' processing: For nucleated cells, counts were estimated from reference gene primer amplification. Assay used: immunoSEQ multiplex PCR; TCRdb lists only in-frame clones, some missing. V and J calls and clone size are as listed in that table; D and trimming were resolved from the DNA. The table shows roughly 400,000 clones, with 88% occurring only once. CDR1 SEHNR and CDR2 FQNEAQ come from the germline V gene (reference sequence). The CDR3 has 17 residues. V lost 1 base and J lost 5; bases outside the gene matches: 13. Recruitment covered 20 to 25 US areas and drew participants whose ages spanned roughly 18 to 100 years.

V usage is TRBV7-9 and J usage is TRBJ2-7; 8 nucleotides match TRBD2. The receptor was derived from a woman aged 18-29 years who had been exposed to COVID-19. Sequencing was performed on PBMCs or T cells enriched from blood (not recorded which). This CDR3 reads CASSLGPGTGGGDEQYF. Here the CDR3 DNA reads TGTGCCAGCAGCTTAGGACCCGGAACGGGAGGGGGAGACGAGCAGTACTTC. Filled out from reference TRBV7-9 and TRBJ2-7, the complete variable domain reads DTGVSQNPRHKITKRGQNVTFRCDPISEHNRLYWYRQTLGQGPEFLTYFQNEAQLEKSRLLSDRFSAERPKGSFSTLEIQRTEQGDSAMYLCASSLGPGTGGGDEQYFGPGTRLTVT.